This entry describes one T cell receptor (beta chain). The antigen is unknown. These data come from a study of cytomegalovirus exposure and HLA in healthy donors. Turning to the study itself: Sequencing of 180 million or so T cells in an earlier analysis found around 120 million unique TCR beta sequences. The Caucasian-associated ancestry cluster held around four fifths of 300 to 450 genotyped donors. Study outcomes and limitations: Reportedly, fewer N-insertions than the roughly 700-donor mean appeared in an Asian-associated ancestry cluster in a later analysis. Further analysis was carried out later, and it showed several of the most significant clusters appearing linked to common viral pathogens.

Use of 60 Vbeta and 13 Jbeta primers characterized the PCR. The assay was immunoSEQ multiplex PCR, and TCRdb's table has in-frame clones only and misses some. Among more than 85,000 clones, about three quarters were seen once, and the ten largest hold over 2.5%. Germline V gene data show CDR1 as MNHNY and CDR2 as SVGAGI (reference sequence). The CDR3 runs to 13 residues. The V gene end was trimmed by 2 bases and the J gene end by 5 bases; junction bases not matched to a gene: 1. Material for sequencing was PBMCs. The sequence was collected from a woman aged 60-75 years in good health and CMV-seropositive. The rearrangement joins TRBV6-6 to TRBJ1-1; 8 nucleotides line up with TRBD1. CDR3: CASSYDRGTEAFF. CDR3 in DNA: TGTGCCAGCAGTTACGACAGGGGTACTGAAGCTTTCTTT.